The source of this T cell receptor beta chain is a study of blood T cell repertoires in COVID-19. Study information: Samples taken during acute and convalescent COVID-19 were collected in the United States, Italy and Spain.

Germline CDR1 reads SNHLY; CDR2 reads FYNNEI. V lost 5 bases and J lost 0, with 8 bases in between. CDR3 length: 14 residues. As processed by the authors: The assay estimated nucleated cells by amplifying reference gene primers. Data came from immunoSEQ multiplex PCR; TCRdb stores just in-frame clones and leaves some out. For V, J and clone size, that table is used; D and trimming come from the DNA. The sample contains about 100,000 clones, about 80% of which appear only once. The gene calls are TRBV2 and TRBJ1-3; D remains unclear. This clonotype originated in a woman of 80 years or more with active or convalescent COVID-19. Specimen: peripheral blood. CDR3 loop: CASSQVNSGNTIYF. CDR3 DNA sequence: TGTGCCAGCAGTCAGGTGAACTCTGGAAACACCATATATTTT.